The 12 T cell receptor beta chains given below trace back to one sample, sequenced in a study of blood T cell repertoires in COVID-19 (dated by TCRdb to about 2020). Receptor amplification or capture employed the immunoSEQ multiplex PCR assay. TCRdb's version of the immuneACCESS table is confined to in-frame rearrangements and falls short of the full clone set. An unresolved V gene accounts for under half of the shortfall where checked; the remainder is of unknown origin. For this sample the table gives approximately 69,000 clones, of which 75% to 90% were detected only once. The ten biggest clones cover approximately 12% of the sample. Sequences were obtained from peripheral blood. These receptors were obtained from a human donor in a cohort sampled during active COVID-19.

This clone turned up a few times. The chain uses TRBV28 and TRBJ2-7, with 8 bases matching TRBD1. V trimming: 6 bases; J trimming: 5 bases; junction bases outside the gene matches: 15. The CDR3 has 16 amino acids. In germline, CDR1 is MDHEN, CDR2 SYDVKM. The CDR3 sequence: CASSPWVSDRGHEQYF. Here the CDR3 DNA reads TGTGCCAGCAGCCCGTGGGTGAGCGACAGGGGTCACGAGCAGTACTTC.

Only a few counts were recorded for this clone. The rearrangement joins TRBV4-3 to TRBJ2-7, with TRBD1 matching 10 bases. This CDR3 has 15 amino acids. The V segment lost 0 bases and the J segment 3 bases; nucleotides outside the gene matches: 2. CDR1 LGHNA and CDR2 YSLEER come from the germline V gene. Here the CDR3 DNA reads TGCGCCAGCAGCCAAGAGGGACAGGGGCGCTACGAGCAGTACTTC. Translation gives CASSQEGQGRYEQYF.

Here the CDR3 reads CASSLSPQGAGGYTF. CDR3 DNA sequence: TGTGCCAGCAGTTTAAGTCCTCAGGGGGCAGGTGGCTACACCTTC. The rearrangement joins TRBV28 to TRBJ1-2, with 8 positions matching TRBD1. This CDR3 has 15 amino acids. With 2 bases clipped from V and 7 bases from J, the junction kept 9 bases outside the gene matches. CDR1 is MDHEN and CDR2 is SYDVKM in the germline V gene.

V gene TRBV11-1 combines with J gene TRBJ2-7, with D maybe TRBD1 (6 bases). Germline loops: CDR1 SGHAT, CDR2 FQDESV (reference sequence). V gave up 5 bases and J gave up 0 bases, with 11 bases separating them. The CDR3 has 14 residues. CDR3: CASSPQGISYEQYF. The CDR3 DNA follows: TGTGCCAGCAGCCCGCAGGGGATCTCCTACGAGCAGTACTTC.

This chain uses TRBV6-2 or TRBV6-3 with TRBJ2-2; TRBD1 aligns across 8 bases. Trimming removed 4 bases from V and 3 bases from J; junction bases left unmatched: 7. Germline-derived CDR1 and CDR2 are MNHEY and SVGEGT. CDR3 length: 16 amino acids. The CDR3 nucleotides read TGTGCCAGCAGTTCCCGGACAGGGTGGGACACCGGGGAGCTGTTTTTT. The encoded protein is CASSSRTGWDTGELFF.

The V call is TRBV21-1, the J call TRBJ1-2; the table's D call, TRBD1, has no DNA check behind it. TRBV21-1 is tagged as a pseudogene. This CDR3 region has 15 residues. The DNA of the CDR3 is TGTGCCAGCGGCAAAACTCGACAGGGGTTGTCCGGCTACACCTTC. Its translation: CASGKTRQGLSGYTF.

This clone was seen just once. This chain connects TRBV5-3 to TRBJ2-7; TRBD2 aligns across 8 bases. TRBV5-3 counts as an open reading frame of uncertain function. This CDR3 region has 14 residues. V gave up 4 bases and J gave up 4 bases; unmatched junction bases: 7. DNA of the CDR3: TGTGCCAGAAGCCCCGGGGGGGACGTATACGAGCAGTACTTC. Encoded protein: CARSPGGDVYEQYF.

CDR3 coding DNA: TGTGCCAGCAGCATACGGGGGGGTCGGGAGACCCAGTACTTC. Translating gives CASSIRGGRETQYF. The rearrangement links TRBV11-2 to TRBJ2-5; 8 bases map to TRBD2. Germline values: CDR1 SGHAT, CDR2 FQNNGV. With V trimmed by 5 bases and J by 5 bases, 7 bases remained unmatched. This CDR3 region has 14 residues.

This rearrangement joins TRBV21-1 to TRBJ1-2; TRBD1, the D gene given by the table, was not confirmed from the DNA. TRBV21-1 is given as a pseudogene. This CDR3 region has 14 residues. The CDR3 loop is CASSKAQGRFGYTF. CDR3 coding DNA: TGTGCCAGCAGCAAAGCACAGGGGCGGTTCGGCTACACCTTC.

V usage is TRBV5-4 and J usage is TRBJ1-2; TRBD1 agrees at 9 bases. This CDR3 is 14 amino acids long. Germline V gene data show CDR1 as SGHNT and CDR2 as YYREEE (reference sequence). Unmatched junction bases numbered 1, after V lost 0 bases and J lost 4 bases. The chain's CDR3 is CASSLGDRAYGYTF. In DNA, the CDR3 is TGTGCCAGCAGCTTGGGGGACAGGGCCTATGGCTACACCTTC.

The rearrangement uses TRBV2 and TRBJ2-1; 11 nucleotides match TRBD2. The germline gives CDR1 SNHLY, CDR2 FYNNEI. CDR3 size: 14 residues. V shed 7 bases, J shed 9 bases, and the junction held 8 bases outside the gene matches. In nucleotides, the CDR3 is TGTGCCAGCACCCATAGCGGGGGGGCCACTGAGCAGTTCTTC. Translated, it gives CASTHSGGATEQFF.

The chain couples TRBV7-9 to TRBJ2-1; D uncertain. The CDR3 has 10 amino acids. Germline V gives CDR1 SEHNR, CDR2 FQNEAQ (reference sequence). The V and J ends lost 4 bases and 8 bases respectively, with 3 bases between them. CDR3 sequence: CASSSDEQFF. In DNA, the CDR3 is TGTGCCAGCAGCTCGGATGAGCAGTTCTTC.